Listed below are T cell receptor beta chains from one sample, sequenced in a study of CD8 T cells in Susac syndrome. TCRdb passed the immunoSEQ multiplex PCR reads through MiXCR, listing each CDR3 protein once. Of about 300,000 distinct CDR3 sequences in the sample, 75% to 85% are singletons; the top ten hold roughly 0.22%. Sequenced input: CD8+ T cells from PBMCs. The receptors were gathered from a human donor with multiple sclerosis. Both conserved end residues are trimmed from each CDR3. Each record gives: clone size, V gene, J gene, D gene, CDR3 protein. A D gene is named only where the DNA matches it firmly. Rows give clone size only sometimes, using once, few, many, or a class for an expanded clone.

size: .
V: TRBV30
J: TRBJ2-7
D: .
CDR3: AWSGTPAESPYEQY

size: .
V: TRBV15
J: TRBJ2-1
D: .
CDR3: ATSRDKAGEGGSYNEQF

size: .
V: TRBV19
J: TRBJ2-6
D: .
CDR3: ASSITAAGANVLT

size: .
V: TRBV19
J: TRBJ2-1
D: TRBD1
CDR3: ASSILMTGTLNEQF

size: .
V: TRBV11-2
J: TRBJ1-4
D: .
CDR3: ASSQEVGTQVPNEKLF

size: many
V: TRBV7-9
J: TRBJ2-7
D: TRBD2
CDR3: ASSEGLAAYEQY

size: .
V: TRBV2
J: TRBJ2-1
D: .
CDR3: ASSERGNSYNEQF

size: .
V: TRBV6-2/TRBV6-3
J: TRBJ1-5
D: TRBD1
CDR3: ASSDLDRTGGVSPQH

size: .
V: TRBV11-1
J: TRBJ2-2
D: TRBD2
CDR3: ASSLQRRGSSGRANTGELF

size: .
V: TRBV28
J: TRBJ2-7
D: TRBD2
CDR3: ASSLIAGGTYEQY